These 5 T cell receptor beta chains were sequenced from one sample in a study of blood T cells in healthy people across ages (dated by TCRdb to between 2015 and 2017). The library was generated by 5' RACE. Sequencing was performed on an Illumina HiSeq 2500. A second 7 to 11 cycle PCR used a sample-barcoded 5' primer and a J-beta primer mix. TCRdb applied fastp at Q25 and MiXCR to the public reads, then kept only in-frame beta chains. Identical CDR3 proteins give one entry, which carries the most common genes and DNA. The sample table holds approximately 670,000 distinct CDR3 sequences, of which about 43% were seen once. 30% of the sample lies in the top ten. The sequenced sample consisted of blood. The source is an older man in good health.

The V gene is TRBV6-1, the J gene TRBJ2-4, with D possibly TRBD2 on 5 matching bases. The CDR3 covers 15 residues. V was clipped by 5 bases and J by 9 bases, with 20 bases between them. From germline, CDR1 is MNHNS and CDR2 SASEGT. CDR3 protein: CASSLGRVEGSIQYF. As DNA, the CDR3 is TGTGCCAGCAGTCTAGGACGAGTAGAGGGTAGCATTCAGTACTTC.

This clonotype was recorded a few times. Here the CDR3 DNA reads TGCGCCAGCAGCAAGGACAGTCGAGGGGAGCTGTTTTTT. It specifies CASSKDSRGELFF. The chain carries TRBV5-1 and TRBJ2-2, with D maybe TRBD1 (6 bases). The germline gives CDR1 SGHRS, CDR2 YFSETQ. Trimming shortened V by 4 bases and J by 8 bases, and 12 bases separated the two germline ends. CDR3 length: 13 residues.

The chain combines TRBV6-1 with TRBJ2-5; 12 bases are a match to TRBD1. Trimming removed 10 bases from V and 5 bases from J; junction bases left unmatched: 8. This CDR3 contains 14 residues. Germline V gives CDR1 MNHNS, CDR2 SASEGT. The CDR3 spells CATHRDRGQETQYF. Here the CDR3 DNA reads TGTGCCACTCACCGGGACAGGGGGCAGGAGACCCAGTACTTC.

This clonotype occurred a few times. This chain connects TRBV7-2 to TRBJ2-5, with 9 bases that match TRBD2. The CDR3 is 16 amino acids. Trimming at V came to 4 bases and at J to 4 bases, leaving 10 bases not matched to a gene. The germline CDR1 and CDR2 sequences are SGHTA and FQGNSA. The CDR3 region has the DNA TGTGCCAGCAGCTCAAGACTAGCGGATGGGGGAGAGACCCAGTACTTC. Protein product: CASSSRLADGGETQYF.

This clonotype has a handful of counts. The V gene is TRBV29-1, the J gene TRBJ2-3; D remains ambiguous. Deletions cut 7 bases from V and 2 bases from J, with 10 bases between. Germline values: CDR1 SQVTM, CDR2 ANQGSEA. The CDR3 covers 12 residues. The CDR3 sequence: CSAKRSTDTQYF. The DNA of the CDR3 is TGCAGCGCGAAGAGGTCCACAGATACGCAGTATTTT.